This TCR beta chain was obtained from a study of OX40 agonist ivuxolimab in advanced cancers. Study context: Treatment received earlier with anti-PD-1, anti-PD-L1 or anti-CTLA-4 agents was allowed, and over 35% had some.

Using immunoSEQ multiplex PCR, the repertoire was profiled, and TCRdb retains in-frame clones only, with some absent. The data contain about 33,000 clones, approximately 88% of them seen just once; the ten biggest clones take up roughly 21%. The starting material was CD4+ or CD8+ T cells sorted from blood, obtained in a trial of the OX40 agonist ivuxolimab. This TCR was recovered from an adult with an advanced solid tumor such as melanoma, head and neck, liver or kidney cancer.

The CDR3 region has the DNA TGTGCCAGCAGCGTAGCTAGGGGGACAGGGGAAGAGACCCAGTACTTC. Protein sequence: CASSVARGTGEETQYF. The chain carries TRBV9 and TRBJ2-5, with TRBD1 matching 10 bases. Germline-derived CDR1 and CDR2 are SGDLS and YYNGEE. The CDR3 runs to 16 residues. The junction had 5 bases not matched to a gene; V was cut back by 0 bases and J by 3 bases.